The rows below give T cell receptor beta chains drawn from one sample of a study of beta chain features in type 1 diabetes. Sequenced by immunoSEQ multiplex PCR; TCRdb stores in-frame clones only, minus some. Of over 25,000 clones in the sample, roughly three fifths are singletons; the top ten hold roughly 1.5%. Sequencing was done on a sample of Tregs from blood. These receptors were obtained from a woman aged 18-30 years with type 1 diabetes. Both conserved end residues are part of each CDR3. D genes are given only for firm matches. The listing skips clone size in some rows; elsewhere it reads once, few, many or a size class.

V: TRBV5-1
J: TRBJ2-6
D: .
size: .
DNA: TGCGCCAGCAGCTTGATAATTGCTGGGGCCAACGTCCTGACTTTC
CDR3: CASSLIIAGANVLTF

V: TRBV29-1
J: TRBJ2-5
D: .
size: .
DNA: TGCAGCGTTGAAGGCCTGACAGTTTCCACCCAGTACTTC
CDR3: CSVEGLTVSTQYF

V: TRBV6-5
J: TRBJ2-3
D: .
size: .
DNA: TGTGCCAGCAGTTACCGCGGTGATACGCAGTATTTT
CDR3: CASSYRGDTQYF

V: TRBV6-5
J: TRBJ2-7
D: TRBD1
size: .
DNA: TGTGCCAGCAGCCCGGGGTGGGACAGGGATTACGAGCAGTACTTC
CDR3: CASSPGWDRDYEQYF

V: TRBV2
J: TRBJ2-2
D: TRBD1
size: .
DNA: TGTGCCAGCAGAAAGGGACAGGCGGCGGGGACCGGGGAGCTGTTTTTT
CDR3: CASRKGQAAGTGELFF

V: TRBV5-4
J: TRBJ2-3
D: TRBD2
size: .
DNA: TGTGCCAGCAGCTTGGATGAGGGACTAGCGGCCACAGATACGCAGTATTTT
CDR3: CASSLDEGLAATDTQYF

V: TRBV7-2
J: TRBJ2-5
D: TRBD1
size: .
DNA: TGTGCCAGCAGCTCATATCCACAGGGGGTGAGGGAGACCCAGTACTTC
CDR3: CASSSYPQGVRETQYF

V: TRBV11-2
J: TRBJ2-5
D: .
size: few
DNA: TGTGCCAGCAGCTATCTGACTGGCGGAGGTAAAGAGACCCAGTACTTC
CDR3: CASSYLTGGGKETQYF

V: TRBV11-3
J: TRBJ2-3
D: .
size: .
DNA: TGTGCCAGCAGCCCAGGGGCGAGCACAGATACGCAGTATTTT
CDR3: CASSPGASTDTQYF

V: TRBV6-1
J: TRBJ1-1
D: TRBD1
size: .
DNA: TGTGCCAGCAGTCCAGGGGGCACTGAAGCTTTCTTT
CDR3: CASSPGGTEAFF

V: TRBV19
J: TRBJ2-1
D: TRBD2
size: .
DNA: TGTGCCAGTAATAGAGCGGGGGCGAGCTCCTACAATGAGCAGTTCTTC
CDR3: CASNRAGASSYNEQFF

V: TRBV25-1
J: TRBJ2-1
D: TRBD2
size: .
DNA: TGTGCCAGCTCTGACGGCGGGAGCGGGAATGAGCAGTTCTTC
CDR3: CASSDGGSGNEQFF

V: TRBV18
J: TRBJ2-3
D: TRBD1
size: .
DNA: TGTGCCAGCTCCCAAAGGGGACAGGGAACAGATACGCAGTATTTT
CDR3: CASSQRGQGTDTQYF

V: TRBV6-6
J: TRBJ1-2
D: TRBD1
size: .
DNA: TGTGCCAGCAGTTACCCAGGGGGCGGTTATGGCTACACCTTC
CDR3: CASSYPGGGYGYTF